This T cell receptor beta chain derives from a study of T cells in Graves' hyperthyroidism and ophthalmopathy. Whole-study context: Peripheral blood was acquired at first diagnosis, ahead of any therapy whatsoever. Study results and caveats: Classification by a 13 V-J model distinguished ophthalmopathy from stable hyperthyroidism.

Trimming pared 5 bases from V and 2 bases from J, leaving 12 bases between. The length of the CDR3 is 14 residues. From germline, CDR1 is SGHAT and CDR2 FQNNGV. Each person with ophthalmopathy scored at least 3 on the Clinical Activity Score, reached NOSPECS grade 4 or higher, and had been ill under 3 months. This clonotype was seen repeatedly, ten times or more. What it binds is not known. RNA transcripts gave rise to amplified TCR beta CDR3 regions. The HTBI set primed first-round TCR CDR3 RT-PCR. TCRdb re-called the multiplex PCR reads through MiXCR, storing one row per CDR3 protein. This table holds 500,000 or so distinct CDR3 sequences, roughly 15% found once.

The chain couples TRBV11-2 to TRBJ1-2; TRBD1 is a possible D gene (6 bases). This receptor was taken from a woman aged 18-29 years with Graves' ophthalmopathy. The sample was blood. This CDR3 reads CASSKGQSNYGYTF. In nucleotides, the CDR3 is TGTGCCAGCAGCAAAGGACAGTCGAACTATGGCTACACCTTC.